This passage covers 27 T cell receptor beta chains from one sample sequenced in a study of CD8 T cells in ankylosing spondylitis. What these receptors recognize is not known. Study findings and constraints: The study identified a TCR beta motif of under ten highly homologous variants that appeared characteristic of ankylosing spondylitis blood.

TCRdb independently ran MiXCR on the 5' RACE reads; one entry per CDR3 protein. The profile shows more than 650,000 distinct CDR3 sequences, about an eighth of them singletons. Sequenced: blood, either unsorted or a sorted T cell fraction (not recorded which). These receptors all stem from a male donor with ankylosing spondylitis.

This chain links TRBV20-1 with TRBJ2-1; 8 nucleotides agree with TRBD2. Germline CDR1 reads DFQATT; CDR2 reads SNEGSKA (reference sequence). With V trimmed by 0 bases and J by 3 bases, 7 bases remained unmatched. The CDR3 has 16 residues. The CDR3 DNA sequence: TGCAGTGCTAGAGATCGTGGTAGCGGGAACTACAATGAGCAGTTCTTC. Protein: CSARDRGSGNYNEQFF.

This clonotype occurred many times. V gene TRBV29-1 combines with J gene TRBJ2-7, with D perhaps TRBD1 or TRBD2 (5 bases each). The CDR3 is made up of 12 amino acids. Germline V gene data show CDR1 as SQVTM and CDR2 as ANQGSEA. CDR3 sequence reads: CRKGRSIYEQYF. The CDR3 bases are TGCAGGAAGGGACGATCGATTTACGAGCAGTACTTC.

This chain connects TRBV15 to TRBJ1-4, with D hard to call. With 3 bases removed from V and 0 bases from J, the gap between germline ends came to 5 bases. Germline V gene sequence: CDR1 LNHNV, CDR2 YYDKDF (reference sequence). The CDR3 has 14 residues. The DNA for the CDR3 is TGTGCCACCAGCAGTAGAGCAACTAATGAAAAACTGTTTTTT. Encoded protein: CATSSRATNEKLFF.

The CDR3 DNA follows: TGTGCCAGCAGCCCCGGCCGAGGGGGCTCGCCCCTCCACTTT. Translation: CASSPGRGGSPLHF. This chain connects TRBV5-8 to TRBJ1-6; 7 bases agree with TRBD1. The J segment lost 13 bases and the V segment lost 4 bases, leaving 11 bases of the junction unmatched. CDR3 length: 14 residues. Germline-derived CDR1 and CDR2 are SGHTS and YDEGEE.

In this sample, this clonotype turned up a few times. The CDR3 here is CASSFSQNNEQFF. The CDR3 region has the DNA TGTGCCAGCAGCTTTTCACAGAACAATGAGCAGTTCTTC. The chain is built from TRBV7-3 and TRBJ2-1, with unresolved D. Trimming shortened V by 3 bases and J by 5 bases, and 8 bases separated the two germline ends. Germline assignment: CDR1 SGHTA and CDR2 FQGTGA. The CDR3 has 13 amino acids.

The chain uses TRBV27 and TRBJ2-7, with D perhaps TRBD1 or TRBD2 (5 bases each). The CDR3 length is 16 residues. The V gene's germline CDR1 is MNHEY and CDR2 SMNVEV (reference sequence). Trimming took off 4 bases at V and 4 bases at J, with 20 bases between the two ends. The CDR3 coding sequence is TGTGCCAGCAGTTCCCTCAAAGCGGAGTGGGGGTACGAGCAGTACTTC. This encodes CASSSLKAEWGYEQYF.

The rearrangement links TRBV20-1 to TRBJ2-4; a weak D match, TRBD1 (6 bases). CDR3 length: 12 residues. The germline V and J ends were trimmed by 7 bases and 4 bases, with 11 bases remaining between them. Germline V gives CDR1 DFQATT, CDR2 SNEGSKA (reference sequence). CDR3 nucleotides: TGCAGTGATACGGACAGTAAAAACATTCAGTACTTC. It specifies CSDTDSKNIQYF.

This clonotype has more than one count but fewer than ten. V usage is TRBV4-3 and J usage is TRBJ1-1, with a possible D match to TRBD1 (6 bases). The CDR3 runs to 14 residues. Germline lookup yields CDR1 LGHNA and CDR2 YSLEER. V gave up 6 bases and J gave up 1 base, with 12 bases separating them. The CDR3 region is CASRMDRENTEAFF. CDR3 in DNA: TGCGCCAGCAGAATGGACAGAGAGAACACTGAAGCTTTCTTT.

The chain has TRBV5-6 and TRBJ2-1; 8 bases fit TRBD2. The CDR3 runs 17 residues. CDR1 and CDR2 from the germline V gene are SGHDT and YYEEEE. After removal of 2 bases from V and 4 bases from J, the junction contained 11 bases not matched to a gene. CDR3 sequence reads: CASSFPPGGNIYNEQFF. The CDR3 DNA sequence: TGTGCCAGCAGCTTCCCCCCGGGAGGGAACATTTACAATGAGCAGTTCTTC.

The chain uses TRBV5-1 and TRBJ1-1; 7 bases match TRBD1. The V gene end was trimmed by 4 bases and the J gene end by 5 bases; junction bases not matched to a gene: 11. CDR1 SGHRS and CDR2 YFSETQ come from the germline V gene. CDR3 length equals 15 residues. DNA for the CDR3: TGCGCCAGCAGCCCTCGGGACAGCGGGGCAACTGAAGCTTTCTTT. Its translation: CASSPRDSGATEAFF.

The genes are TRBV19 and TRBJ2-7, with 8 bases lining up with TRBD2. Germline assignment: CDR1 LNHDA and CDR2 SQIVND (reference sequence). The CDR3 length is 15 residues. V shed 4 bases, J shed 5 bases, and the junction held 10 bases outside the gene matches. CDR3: CASSTLDGRAHEQYF. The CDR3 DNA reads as TGTGCCAGTAGTACCCTCGACGGGAGGGCACACGAGCAGTACTTC.

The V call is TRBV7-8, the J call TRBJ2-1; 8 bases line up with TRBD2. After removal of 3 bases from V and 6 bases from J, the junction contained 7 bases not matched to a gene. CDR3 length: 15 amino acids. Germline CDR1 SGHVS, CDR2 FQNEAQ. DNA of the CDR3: TGTGCCAGCAGCTTTTTAGGACTAGCCTTCAATGAGCAGTTCTTC. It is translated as CASSFLGLAFNEQFF.

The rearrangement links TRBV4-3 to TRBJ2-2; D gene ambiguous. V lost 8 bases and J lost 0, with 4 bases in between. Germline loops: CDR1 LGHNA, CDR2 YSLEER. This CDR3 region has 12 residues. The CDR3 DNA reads TGCGCCAGCGGGTCGAACACCGGGGAGCTGTTTTTT. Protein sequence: CASGSNTGELFF.

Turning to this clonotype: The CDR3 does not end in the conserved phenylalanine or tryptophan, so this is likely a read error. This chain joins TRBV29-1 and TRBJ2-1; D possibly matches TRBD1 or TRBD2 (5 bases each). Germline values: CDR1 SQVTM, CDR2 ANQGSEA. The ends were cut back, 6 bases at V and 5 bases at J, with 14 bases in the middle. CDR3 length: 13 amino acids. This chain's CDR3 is CSVSGRRHNEQFL. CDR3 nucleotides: TGCAGCGTATCGGGACGTCGTCACAATGAGCAGTTCCTC.

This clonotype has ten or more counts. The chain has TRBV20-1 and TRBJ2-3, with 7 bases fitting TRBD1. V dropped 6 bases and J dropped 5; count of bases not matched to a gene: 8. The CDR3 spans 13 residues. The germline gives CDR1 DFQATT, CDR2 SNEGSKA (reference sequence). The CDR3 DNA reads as TGCAGTGCCAACAGGGGTCCAGGAGATACGCAGTATTTT. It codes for CSANRGPGDTQYF.

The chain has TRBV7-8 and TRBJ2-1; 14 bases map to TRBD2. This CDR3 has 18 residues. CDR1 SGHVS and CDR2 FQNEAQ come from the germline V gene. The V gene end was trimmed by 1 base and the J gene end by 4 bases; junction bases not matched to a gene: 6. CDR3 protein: CASSLGGLAGVGYNEQFF. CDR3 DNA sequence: TGTGCCAGCAGCTTAGGGGGACTAGCGGGAGTGGGGTACAATGAGCAGTTCTTC. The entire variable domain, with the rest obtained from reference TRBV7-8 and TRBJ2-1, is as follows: GAGVSQSPRYKVAKRGQDVALRCDPISGHVSLFWYQQALGQGPEFLTYFQNEAQLDKSGLPSDRFFAERPEGSVSTLKIQRTQQEDSAVYLCASSLGGLAGVGYNEQFFGPGTRLTVL.

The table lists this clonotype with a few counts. CDR3 in amino acids: CASSVRDGNQPQHF. In nucleotides, the CDR3 is TGTGCCAGCAGCGTCCGGGACGGCAATCAGCCCCAGCATTTT. V gene TRBV6-1 combines with J gene TRBJ1-5, with D perhaps matching TRBD1 (5 bases). Trimming pared 6 bases from V and 2 bases from J, leaving 11 bases between. The CDR3 has 14 amino acids. The germline CDR1 and CDR2 sequences are MNHNS and SASEGT.

As DNA, the CDR3 is TGCGCCAGCAGCCAAGGGTGGGGGCGTCAGTTCTTC. It translates to CASSQGWGRQFF. This sequence joins TRBV4-3 and TRBJ2-1; tentatively, D is TRBD1 (6 bases). Germline CDR1 reads LGHNA; CDR2 reads YSLEER. This CDR3 is built from 12 residues. Trimming left V 1 base short and J 13 bases short, with 11 bases between.

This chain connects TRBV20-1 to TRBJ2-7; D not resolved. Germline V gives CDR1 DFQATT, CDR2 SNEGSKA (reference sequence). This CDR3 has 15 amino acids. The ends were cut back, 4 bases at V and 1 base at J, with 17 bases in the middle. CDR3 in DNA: TGCAGTGCTACTCAACCGACACGCGATTCCTACGAGCAGTACTTC. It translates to CSATQPTRDSYEQYF.

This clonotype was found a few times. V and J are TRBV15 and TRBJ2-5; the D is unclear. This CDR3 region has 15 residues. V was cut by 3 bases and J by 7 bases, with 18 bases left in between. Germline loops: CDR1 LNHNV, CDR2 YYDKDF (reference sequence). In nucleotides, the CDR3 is TGTGCCACCAGCAGTCAAACCGGACCGTATAGGACCCAGTACTTC. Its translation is CATSSQTGPYRTQYF. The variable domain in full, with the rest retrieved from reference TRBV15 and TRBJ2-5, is DAMVIQNPRYQVTQFGKPVTLSCSQTLNHNVMYWYQQKSSQAPKLLFHYYDKDFNNEADTPDNFQSRRPNTSFCFLDIRSPGLGDTAMYLCATSSQTGPYRTQYFGPGTRLLVL.

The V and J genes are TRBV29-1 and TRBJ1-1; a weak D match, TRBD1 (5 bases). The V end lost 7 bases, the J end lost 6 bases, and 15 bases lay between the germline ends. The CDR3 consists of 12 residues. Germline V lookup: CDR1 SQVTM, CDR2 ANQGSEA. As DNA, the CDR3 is TGCAGCGGGGGGATTTGGGGCGCTGAAGCTTTCTTT. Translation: CSGGIWGAEAFF.

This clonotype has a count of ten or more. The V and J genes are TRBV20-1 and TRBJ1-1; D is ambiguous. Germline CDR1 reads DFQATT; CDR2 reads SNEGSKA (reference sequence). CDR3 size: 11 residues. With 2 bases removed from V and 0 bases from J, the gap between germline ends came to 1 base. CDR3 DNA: TGCAGTGCTAGATTGAACACTGAAGCTTTCTTT. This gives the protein CSARLNTEAFF.

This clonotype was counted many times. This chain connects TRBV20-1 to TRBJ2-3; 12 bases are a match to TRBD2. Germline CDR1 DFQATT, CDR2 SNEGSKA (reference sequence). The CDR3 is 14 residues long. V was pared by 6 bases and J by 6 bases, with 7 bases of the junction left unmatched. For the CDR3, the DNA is TGCAGTGCCCACCGACTAGCGGGAGAGGATACGCAGTATTTT. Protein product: CSAHRLAGEDTQYF.

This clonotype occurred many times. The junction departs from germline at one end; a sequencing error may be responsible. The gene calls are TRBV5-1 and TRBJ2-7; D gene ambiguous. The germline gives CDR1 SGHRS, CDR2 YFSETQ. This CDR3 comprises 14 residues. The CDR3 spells CASSLDPSSYEQYF. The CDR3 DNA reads TGTGCCAGCAGCTTAGACCCCAGCTCCTACGAGCAGTACTTC.

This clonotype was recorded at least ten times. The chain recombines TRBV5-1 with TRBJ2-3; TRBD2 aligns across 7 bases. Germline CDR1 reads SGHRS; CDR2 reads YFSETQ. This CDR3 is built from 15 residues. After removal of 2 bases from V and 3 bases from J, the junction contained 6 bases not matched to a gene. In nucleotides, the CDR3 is TGCGCCAGCAGCTTCAGGGCGGGAGTGACAGATACGCAGTATTTT. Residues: CASSFRAGVTDTQYF.

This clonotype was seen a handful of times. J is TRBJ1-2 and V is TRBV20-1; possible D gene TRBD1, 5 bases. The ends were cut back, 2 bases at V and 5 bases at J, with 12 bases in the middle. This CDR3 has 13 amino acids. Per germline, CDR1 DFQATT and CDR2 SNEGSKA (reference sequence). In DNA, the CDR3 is TGCAGTGCTAGATCCGGGGGGAGGTATGGCTACACCTTC. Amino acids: CSARSGGRYGYTF.

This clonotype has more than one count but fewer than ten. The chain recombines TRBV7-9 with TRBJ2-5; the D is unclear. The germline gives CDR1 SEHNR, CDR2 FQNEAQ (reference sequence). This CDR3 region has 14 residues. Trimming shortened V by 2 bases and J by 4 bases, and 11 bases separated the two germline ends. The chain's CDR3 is CASSLIGPTETQYF. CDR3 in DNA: TGTGCCAGCAGCTTAATCGGACCTACAGAGACCCAGTACTTC.